This paragraph reports one T cell receptor beta chain. The V and J ends lost 0 bases and 1 base respectively, with 10 bases between them. CDR3 size: 16 residues. The germline V gene encodes CDR1 LGHNT and CDR2 FRNRAP. This sample was taken from a study of T-cell reconstitution after alpha-beta-depleted transplantation in children. It was with unique molecular identifiers that the TCRbeta library was prepared. TCRdb passed the PCR reads through MiXCR, listing each CDR3 protein once. The data show almost 400,000 distinct CDR3 sequences, 20% seen once. Sequences were derived from PBMCs from the stem cell graft donor, sampled from the stem cell graft. J is TRBJ2-1 and V is TRBV12-5; TRBD1 or TRBD2 may be the D gene (5 bases each). The sequence was collected from a human donor who donated a stem cell graft to a child with acute myeloid leukemia. CDR3 DNA sequence: TGTGCTAGTGGTTTGGTACTAGGGGTGTCCTACAATGAGCAGTTCTTC. This codes for CASGLVLGVSYNEQFF.